These T cell receptor beta chains were read from a single sample in a study of blood T cell repertoires in COVID-19. The data were produced by immunoSEQ multiplex PCR, yet TCRdb's version contains in-frame clones alone and is incomplete. The sample lists tens of thousands of clones; 80% to 90% were seen once. Input material: peripheral blood. The receptors were gathered from a man of 80 years or more with COVID-19, enrolled during active disease. Each CDR3 is given with its conserved first and last residue. A D gene is named only where the DNA matches it firmly. Clone sizes are given selectively: once, few, many, or a class where the clone is expanded.

TRBD1	TRBV19	TRBJ2-1	few	TGTGCCAGTAGTATCCGAAACACCGGGACAGCCCTGTTCTTC	CASSIRNTGTALFF
NA	TRBV18	TRBJ2-7	NA	TGTGCCAGCTCACCGGCCGGGATACCCTACGAGCAGTACTTC	CASSPAGIPYEQYF
TRBD1	TRBV10-3	TRBJ2-3	NA	TGTGCCATCGGGACAGTTAACACAGATACGCAGTATTTT	CAIGTVNTDTQYF
NA	TRBV5-1	TRBJ1-4	NA	TGCGCCAGCAGCTTGGTTTCTGCAGCTAATGAAAAACTGTTTTTT	CASSLVSAANEKLFF
NA	TRBV30	TRBJ1-1	NA	TGTGCCTGGAAAGACAGACCGAACACTGAAGCTTTCTTT	CAWKDRPNTEAFF
NA	TRBV2	TRBJ2-7	NA	TGTGCCAGCAACTCAGGACAGCTCTCCTACGAGCAGTACTTC	CASNSGQLSYEQYF
NA	TRBV9	TRBJ1-1	NA	TGTGCCAGCACCCAAACCGGGAGACCAAGCACTGAAGCTTTCTTT	CASTQTGRPSTEAFF
TRBD1	TRBV7-2	TRBJ1-5	NA	TGTGCCAGCAGCTTGACGACAGGGAGTATCCCGCCCCAGCATTTT	CASSLTTGSIPPQHF
NA	TRBV6-2/TRBV6-3	TRBJ1-5	few	TGTGCCAGCAGTTACCAGGTTCAGTTCAATCAGCCCCAGCATTTT	CASSYQVQFNQPQHF
TRBD2	TRBV7-3	TRBJ2-1	NA	TGTGCCAGCTCGGTAGCGGGAGTTGATGAGCAGTTCTTC	CASSVAGVDEQFF
NA	TRBV5-4	TRBJ2-1	NA	TGTGCCAGCAGCTTGGACAGGGTGCACAATGAGCAGTTCTTC	CASSLDRVHNEQFF
TRBD1	TRBV9	TRBJ1-2	medium-sized	TGTGCCAGCAGCGCCGGGACAGGGCCAGGGCGGGGCTACACCTTC	CASSAGTGPGRGYTF
TRBD1	TRBV9	TRBJ1-6	NA	TGTGCCAGCAGCGTCGAACCGGGACAGGGAGGATCACCCCTCCACTTT	CASSVEPGQGGSPLHF
TRBD1	TRBV28	TRBJ2-3	NA	TGTGCCAGCAGTTTGGGACAGGCCTTCACAGATACGCAGTATTTT	CASSLGQAFTDTQYF
NA	TRBV2	TRBJ1-3	few	TGTGCCAGCAACAGGGCAGGAAACACCATATATTTT	CASNRAGNTIYF
TRBD2	TRBV5-1	TRBJ2-1	NA	TGCGCCAGCAGCGTTTTAGCGGGCGCCGGGCAGGAGCAGTTCTTC	CASSVLAGAGQEQFF
NA	TRBV19	TRBJ1-1	NA	TGTGCCAGTAGTATAAACGCAGGGGCCGGGGCTGAAGCTTTCTTT	CASSINAGAGAEAFF
TRBD1	TRBV9	TRBJ2-7	few	TGTGCCAGCAGCGGTAAGACAGGGATCAGAAGCGAGCAGTACTTC	CASSGKTGIRSEQYF
NA	TRBV24-1	TRBJ1-1	few	TGTGCCACCAGTGGGCGACACAAACCCCTGAACACTGAAGCTTTCTTT	CATSGRHKPLNTEAFF
NA	TRBV5-4	TRBJ1-2	NA	TGTGCCAGCAGCTTGCCAGGGGAACAACGTGGCTACACCTTC	CASSLPGEQRGYTF
TRBD1	TRBV7-6	TRBJ2-5	NA	TGTGCCAGCAGCTTCCAGGGGGCACTACAAGAGACCCAGTACTTC	CASSFQGALQETQYF
NA	TRBV19	TRBJ1-5	few	TGTGCCAGTAGTATCTCCAGGGGCTATCAGCCCCAGCATTTT	CASSISRGYQPQHF
NA	TRBV3-1/TRBV3-2	TRBJ2-6	NA	TGTGCCAGCAGCCTCAGGGTTTCTGGGGCCAACGTCCTGACTTTC	CASSLRVSGANVLTF
NA	TRBV5-1	TRBJ2-7	NA	TGCGCCAGCAGCTTGGCCGGCGACTGGATGGGCGAGCAGTACTTC	CASSLAGDWMGEQYF
NA	TRBV2	TRBJ2-5	NA	TGTGCCAGCACGGGAGAAGAGACCCAGTACTTC	CASTGEETQYF
NA	TRBV3-1/TRBV3-2	TRBJ1-4	NA	TGTGCCAGCAGGCAAAGTGCCCTCGCTCGCTCGGAACTGTTTTTT	CASRQSALARSELFF
NA	TRBV5-6	TRBJ1-1	NA	TGTGCCAGCAGCTTTTCCCATGAAGCTTTCTTT	CASSFSHEAFF